One T cell receptor beta chain is described in this entry. CDR3 length: 14 amino acids. The V and J ends lost 2 bases and 4 bases respectively, with 11 bases between them. Germline V gene data show CDR1 as KGHSH and CDR2 as LQKENI. Original analysis: Reference gene primer amplification yielded estimated nucleated cell counts. TCRdb's table, derived via immunoSEQ multiplex PCR, lists solely in-frame clones and lacks some. That table is the source of V, J and clone size, and D and trimming were worked out from the DNA. This sample has about 270,000 clones, with over 75% found just once. The source of the sample is a study of blood T cell repertoires in COVID-19. Study at large: Researchers got acute and convalescent COVID-19 samples from the United States, Italy and Spain. In each case, the material was cDNA or gDNA derived from T cells, B-cell-depleted T cells, or PBMCs.

Sequencing used peripheral blood. The genes are TRBV18 and TRBJ2-5; maybe TRBD1 (6 bases). This receptor was obtained from a human donor in a cohort sampled during active COVID-19. CDR3: CASSPRGTGETQYF. The CDR3 DNA reads TGTGCCAGCTCACCAAGGGGGACGGGAGAGACCCAGTACTTC.